This note documents a single T cell receptor (beta chain) sequence. Its specific antigen is unknown. The sample is drawn from a study of monozygotic twins with inflammatory bowel disease (dated by TCRdb to between 2018 and 2021). About the study as a whole: In total, roughly 30 monozygotic twin pairs made up the full study: 19 Danish pairs, all IBD-discordant, plus nine German pairs, of which four were IBD-concordant and five were IBD-discordant. The search for disease-associated traits relied mainly on comparing IBD patients with their genetically identical healthy co-twins within discordant pairs. Each individual had, on average, about 151 000 unique TCRalpha sequences and 181 000 unique TCRbeta sequences available for analysis. Results the study describes overall, beyond this receptor: Background noise and inter-individual variability may have been introduced into the repertoires by the differing immunosuppressive treatments among patients. IBD patients had lower TCRbeta repertoire diversity, measured by the inverse Simpson index, than their healthy co-twins. Repertoire similarity did not differ between concordant and discordant twins, possibly due to limited statistical power. No single strong signal or clonotype linked to IBD turned up in the results, so the idea that one exists was not supported. Fewer clonotypes were shared with other individuals by IBD patients than by healthy twins, most markedly in patients showing signs of disease activity. Distinction between different T cell subtypes could not be achieved in the analysis.

From each donor, a roughly 2.7 ml peripheral blood sample was collected into PAXgene tubes and kept at -80 degrees C. Without T cell sorting, total RNA was isolated from whole blood using the PAXgene blood miRNA kit on an automated QIAcube. Deep TCRalpha and TCRbeta repertoire profiling with unique molecular barcoding was performed on peripheral blood of monozygotic twin pairs concordant or discordant for inflammatory bowel disease. Smoking habits were recorded for all twin pairs, with individuals classified as current, former or never smokers. Library generation was performed with 5' RACE. Preparation of each TCR library used 3,000 to 3,500 ng of total RNA. For each sample, cDNA synthesis with SMARTScribe reverse transcriptase was split into eight separate reactions. During cDNA synthesis, unique molecular identifiers containing a 6-nucleotide sample barcode were introduced by template switching. Amplification of TCRalpha and TCRbeta cDNA involved two nested PCRs of approximately 16 and 10 cycles, and each PCR was followed by bead purification. Before amplification, the cDNA was both treated with uracil DNA-glycosylase and purified with the QIAquick PCR purification kit. In the second PCR, Illumina TruSeq-compatible adapters and sample-specific barcodes were added. Library quality and concentration were assessed using TapeStation and Qubit, and approximately 5 ng of each library was pooled. Sequencing of the pooled libraries was done on an Illumina HiSeq2500 single-index Rapid Run using custom sequencing primers and 2 x 100 bp reads. In the authors' own workflow: MiGEC version 1.2.6 was used for UMI-based consensus assembly, which corrected PCR and sequencing errors. MiXCR version 2.1.1 was used for V(D)J alignment, clonotype assembly and CDR3 extraction. Gene usage, clonotype sharing and MAIT/NKT TCR abundance were normalised by analysing the top 1000, 10 000 and 20 000 clonotypes per sample. After downsampling to 27 000 UMIs, diversity was calculated as the inverse Simpson index using the vegan R package. Paired Mann-Whitney U tests on discordant twin pairs were used, with Benjamini-Hochberg multiple-testing correction. Once TCRdb had reprocessed the reads, it stored one entry per CDR3 protein sequence and supplied no DNA. V and J calls and clone size were set by TCRdb, not the authors. The sample table on file contains 400,000 or so distinct CDR3 sequences. The ten largest make up about 2.6% of the sample.

Material: blood. The TCR originated in a human donor with ulcerative colitis or Crohn's disease, or a healthy co-twin of an affected twin (not recorded which).

The CDR3 sequence is CASSSEGGSGTGELFF. The V and J genes are TRBV7-2 and TRBJ2-2; TCRdb names TRBD2, which stays unverified in the absence of DNA. From the germline V gene, CDR1 is SGHTA and CDR2 is FQGNSA. The CDR3 holds 16 amino acids from the cysteine to the phenylalanine. No DNA has been recorded.